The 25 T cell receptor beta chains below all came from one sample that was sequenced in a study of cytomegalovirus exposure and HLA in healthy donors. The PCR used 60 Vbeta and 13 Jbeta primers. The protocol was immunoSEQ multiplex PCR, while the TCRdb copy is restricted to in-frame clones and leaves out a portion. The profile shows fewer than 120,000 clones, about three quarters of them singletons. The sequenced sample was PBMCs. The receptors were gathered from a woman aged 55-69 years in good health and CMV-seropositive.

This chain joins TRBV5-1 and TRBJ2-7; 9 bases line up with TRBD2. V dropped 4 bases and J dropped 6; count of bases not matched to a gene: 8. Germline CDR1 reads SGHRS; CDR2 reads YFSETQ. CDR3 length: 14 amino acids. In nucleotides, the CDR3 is TGCGCCAGCAGCCCGACTAGCGGTGGATTCGAGCAGTACTTC. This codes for CASSPTSGGFEQYF.

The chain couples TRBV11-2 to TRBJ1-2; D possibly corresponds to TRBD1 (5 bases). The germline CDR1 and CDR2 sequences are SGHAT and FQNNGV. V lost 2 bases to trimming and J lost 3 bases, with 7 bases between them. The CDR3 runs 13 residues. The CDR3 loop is CASSLTQDYGYTF. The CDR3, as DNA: TGTGCCAGCAGCTTAACACAGGACTATGGCTACACCTTC.

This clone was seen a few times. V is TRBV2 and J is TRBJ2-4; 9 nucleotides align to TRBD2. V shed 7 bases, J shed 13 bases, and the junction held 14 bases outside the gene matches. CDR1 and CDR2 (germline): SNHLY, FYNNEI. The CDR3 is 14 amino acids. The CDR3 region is CASTQGLAPGVQYF. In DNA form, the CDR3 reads TGTGCCAGCACTCAGGGACTAGCACCCGGCGTGCAGTACTTC.

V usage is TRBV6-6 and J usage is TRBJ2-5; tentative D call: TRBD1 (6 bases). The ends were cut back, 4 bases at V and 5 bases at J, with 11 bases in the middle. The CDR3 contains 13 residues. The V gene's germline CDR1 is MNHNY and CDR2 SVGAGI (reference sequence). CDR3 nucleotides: TGTGCCAGCAGTTCCGGGACATCGGAGACCCAGTACTTC. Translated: CASSSGTSETQYF.

DNA of the CDR3: TGTGCCAGTAGTAGGGATGGGGAGGACGAGCAGTACTTC. Encoded protein: CASSRDGEDEQYF. The rearrangement links TRBV19 to TRBJ2-7, with D possibly being TRBD2 (6 bases). There are 13 residues in the CDR3. The germline V and J ends were trimmed by 4 bases and 5 bases, with 12 bases remaining between them. Germline V gene data show CDR1 as LNHDA and CDR2 as SQIVND (reference sequence).

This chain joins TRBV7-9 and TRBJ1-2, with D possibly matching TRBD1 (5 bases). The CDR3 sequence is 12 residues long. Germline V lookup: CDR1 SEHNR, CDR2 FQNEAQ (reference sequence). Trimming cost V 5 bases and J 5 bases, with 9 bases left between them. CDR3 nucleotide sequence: TGTGCCAGCAGCGGACAAACTTATGGCTACACCTTC. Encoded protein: CASSGQTYGYTF.

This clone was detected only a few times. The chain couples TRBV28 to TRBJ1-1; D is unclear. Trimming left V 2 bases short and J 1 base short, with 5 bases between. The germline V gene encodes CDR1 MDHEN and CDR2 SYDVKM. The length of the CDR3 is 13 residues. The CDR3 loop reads CASSLLGNTEAFF. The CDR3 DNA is TGTGCCAGCAGTTTACTAGGGAACACTGAAGCTTTCTTT.

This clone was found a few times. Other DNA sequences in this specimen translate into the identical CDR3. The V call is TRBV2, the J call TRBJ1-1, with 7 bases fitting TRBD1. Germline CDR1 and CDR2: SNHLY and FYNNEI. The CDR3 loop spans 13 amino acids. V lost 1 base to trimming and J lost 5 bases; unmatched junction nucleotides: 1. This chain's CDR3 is CASSEETGTEAFF. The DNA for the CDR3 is TGTGCCAGCAGTGAAGAGACAGGGACTGAAGCTTTCTTT.

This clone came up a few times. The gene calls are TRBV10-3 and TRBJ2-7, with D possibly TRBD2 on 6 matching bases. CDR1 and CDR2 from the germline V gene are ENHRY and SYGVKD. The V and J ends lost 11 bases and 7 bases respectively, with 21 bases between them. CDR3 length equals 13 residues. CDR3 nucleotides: TGTGCCGCCTCGGAGGGCGAGGCCTGGGAGCAGTACTTC. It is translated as CAASEGEAWEQYF.

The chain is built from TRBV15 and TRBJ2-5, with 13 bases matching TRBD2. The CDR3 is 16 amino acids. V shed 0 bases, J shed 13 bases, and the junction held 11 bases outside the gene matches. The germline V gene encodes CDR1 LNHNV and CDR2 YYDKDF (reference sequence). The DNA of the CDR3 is TGTGCCACCAGCAGAGAGGGACTAGCGGGATCGGCCGGGCGGTACTTC. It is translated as CATSREGLAGSAGRYF. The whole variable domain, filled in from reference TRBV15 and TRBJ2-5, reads DAMVIQNPRYQVTQFGKPVTLSCSQTLNHNVMYWYQQKSSQAPKLLFHYYDKDFNNEADTPDNFQSRRPNTSFCFLDIRSPGLGDTAMYLCATSREGLAGSAGRYFGPGTRLLVL.

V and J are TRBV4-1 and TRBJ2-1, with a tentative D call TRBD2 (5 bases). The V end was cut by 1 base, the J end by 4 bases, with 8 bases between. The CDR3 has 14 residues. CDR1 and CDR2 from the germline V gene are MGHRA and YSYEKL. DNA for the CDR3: TGCGCCAGCAGCCAAGTCCGGGAATACAATGAGCAGTTCTTC. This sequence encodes CASSQVREYNEQFF.

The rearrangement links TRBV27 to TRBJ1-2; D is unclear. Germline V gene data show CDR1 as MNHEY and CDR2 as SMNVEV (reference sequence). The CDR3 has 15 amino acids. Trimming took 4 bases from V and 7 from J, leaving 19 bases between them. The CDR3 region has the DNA TGTGCCAGCAGTTCTGCCCAGACAACAGACACTGGCTACACCTTC. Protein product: CASSSAQTTDTGYTF.

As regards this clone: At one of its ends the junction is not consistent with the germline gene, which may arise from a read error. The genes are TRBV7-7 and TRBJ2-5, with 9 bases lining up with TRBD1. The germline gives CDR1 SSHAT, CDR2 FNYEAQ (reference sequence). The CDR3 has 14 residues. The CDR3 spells CASSLDRGGETQYF. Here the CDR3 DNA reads TGTGCTAGCAGCTTAGACAGGGGGGGGGAGACCCAGTACTTC.

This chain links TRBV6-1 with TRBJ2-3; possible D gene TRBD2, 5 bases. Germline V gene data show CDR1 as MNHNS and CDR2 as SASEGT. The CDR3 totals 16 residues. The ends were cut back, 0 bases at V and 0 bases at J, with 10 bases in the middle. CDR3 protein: CASSEAADSSTDTQYF. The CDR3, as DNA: TGTGCCAGCAGTGAAGCTGCGGACTCTAGCACAGATACGCAGTATTTT.

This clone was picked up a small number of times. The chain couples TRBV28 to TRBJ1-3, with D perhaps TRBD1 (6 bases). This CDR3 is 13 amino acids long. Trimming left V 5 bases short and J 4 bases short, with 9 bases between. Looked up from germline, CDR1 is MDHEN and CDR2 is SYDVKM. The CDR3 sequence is CASSQGWGNTIYF. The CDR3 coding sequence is TGTGCCAGCAGTCAGGGGTGGGGAAACACCATATATTTT. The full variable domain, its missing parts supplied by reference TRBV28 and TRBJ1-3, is DVKVTQSSRYLVKRTGEKVFLECVQDMDHENMFWYRQDPGLGLRLIYFSYDVKMKEKGDIPEGYSVSREKKERFSLILESASTNQTSMYLCASSQGWGNTIYFGEGSWLTVV.

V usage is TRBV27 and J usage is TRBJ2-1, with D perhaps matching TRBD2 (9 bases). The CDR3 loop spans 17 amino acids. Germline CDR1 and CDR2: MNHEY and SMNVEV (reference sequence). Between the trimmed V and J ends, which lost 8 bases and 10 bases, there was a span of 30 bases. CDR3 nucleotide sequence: TGTGCCAGCTGCCATGCGGATAGGACAGGGCGGGGGGGGGAGCAGTTCTTC. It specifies CASCHADRTGRGGEQFF.

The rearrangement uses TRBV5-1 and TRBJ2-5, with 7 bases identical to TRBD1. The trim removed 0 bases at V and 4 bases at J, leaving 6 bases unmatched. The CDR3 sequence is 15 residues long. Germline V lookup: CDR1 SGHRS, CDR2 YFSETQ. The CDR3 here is CASSLGQGMGETQYF. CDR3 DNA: TGCGCCAGCAGCTTGGGACAGGGTATGGGAGAGACCCAGTACTTC. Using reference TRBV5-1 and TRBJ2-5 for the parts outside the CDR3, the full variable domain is KAGVTQTPRYLIKTRGQQVTLSCSPISGHRSVSWYQQTPGQGLQFLFEYFSETQRNKGNFPGRFSGRQFSNSRSEMNVSTLELGDSALYLCASSLGQGMGETQYFGPGTRLLVL.

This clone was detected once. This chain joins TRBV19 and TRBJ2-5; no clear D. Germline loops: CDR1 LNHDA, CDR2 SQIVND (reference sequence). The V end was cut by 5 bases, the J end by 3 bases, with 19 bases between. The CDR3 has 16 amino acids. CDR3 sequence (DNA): TGTGCCAGTAGTCTTGTTAGAGGTTGGAGCGAAGAGACCCAGTACTTC. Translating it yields CASSLVRGWSEETQYF.

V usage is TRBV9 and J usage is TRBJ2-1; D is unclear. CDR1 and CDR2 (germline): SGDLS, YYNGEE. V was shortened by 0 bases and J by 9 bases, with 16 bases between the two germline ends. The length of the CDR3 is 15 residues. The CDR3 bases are TGTGCCAGCAGCGTAGGAGCAATATTAGCTGCTGAGCAGTTCTTC. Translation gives CASSVGAILAAEQFF.

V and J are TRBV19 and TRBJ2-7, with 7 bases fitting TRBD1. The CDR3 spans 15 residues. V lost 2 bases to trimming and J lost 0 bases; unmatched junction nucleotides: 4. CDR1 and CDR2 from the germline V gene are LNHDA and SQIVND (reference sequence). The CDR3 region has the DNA TGTGCCAGTAGTATACAGGGGGTCGACTCCTACGAGCAGTACTTC. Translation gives CASSIQGVDSYEQYF.

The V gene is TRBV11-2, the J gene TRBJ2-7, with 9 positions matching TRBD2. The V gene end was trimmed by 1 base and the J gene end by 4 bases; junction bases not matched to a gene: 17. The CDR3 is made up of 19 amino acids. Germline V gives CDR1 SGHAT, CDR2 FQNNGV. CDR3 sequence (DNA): TGTGCCAGCAGCTTAGTATTCACCAGCGGGAGGCCTCACTTATACGAGCAGTACTTC. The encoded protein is CASSLVFTSGRPHLYEQYF.

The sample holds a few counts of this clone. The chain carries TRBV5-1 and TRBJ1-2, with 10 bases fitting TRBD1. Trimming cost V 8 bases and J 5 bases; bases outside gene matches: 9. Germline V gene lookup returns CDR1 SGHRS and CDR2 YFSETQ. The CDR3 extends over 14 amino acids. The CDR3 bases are TGCGCCAGTACTACGACAGGGGGCTCGTATGGCTACACCTTC. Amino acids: CASTTTGGSYGYTF.

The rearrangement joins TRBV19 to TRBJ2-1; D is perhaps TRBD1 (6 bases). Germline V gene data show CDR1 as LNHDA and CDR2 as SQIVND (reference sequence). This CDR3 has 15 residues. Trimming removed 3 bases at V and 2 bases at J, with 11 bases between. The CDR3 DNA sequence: TGTGCCAGTAGTATTTTTACAGGGCCCTACAATGAGCAGTTCTTC. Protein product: CASSIFTGPYNEQFF. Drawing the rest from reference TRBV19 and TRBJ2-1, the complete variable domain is DGGITQSPKYLFRKEGQNVTLSCEQNLNHDAMYWYRQDPGQGLRLIYYSQIVNDFQKGDIAEGYSVSREKKESFPLTVTSAQKNPTAFYLCASSIFTGPYNEQFFGPGTRLTVL.

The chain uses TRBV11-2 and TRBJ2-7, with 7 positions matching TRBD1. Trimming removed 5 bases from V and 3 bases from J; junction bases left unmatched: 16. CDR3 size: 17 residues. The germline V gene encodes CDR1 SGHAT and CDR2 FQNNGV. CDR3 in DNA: TGTGCCAGCAGCCCGGACAGGTCCCCCCCCTTATTCTACGAGCAGTACTTC. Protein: CASSPDRSPPLFYEQYF.

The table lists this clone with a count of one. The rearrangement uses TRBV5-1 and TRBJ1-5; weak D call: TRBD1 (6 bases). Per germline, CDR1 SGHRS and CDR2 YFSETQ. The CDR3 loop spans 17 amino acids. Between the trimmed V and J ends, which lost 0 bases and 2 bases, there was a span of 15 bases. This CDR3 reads CASSLGPQGRGNQPQHF. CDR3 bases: TGCGCCAGCAGCTTGGGCCCACAGGGAAGGGGCAATCAGCCCCAGCATTTT.